The 10 T cell receptor beta chains below come from one sample, sequenced in a study of molecular identifiers for immune sequencing clone quantification. TCRdb redid the calling of the PCR reads with MiXCR, one entry per CDR3 protein. The table lists 100,000 or so distinct CDR3 sequences, 35% to 40% of them singletons. Source material: naive CD8+ T cells from blood, with Jurkat cell RNA spiked in. The subset is: FACS-sorted CD8+CD4-CCR7+CD45RA+ naive T cells. These TCRs come from a human donor in good health. Some libraries in this study had Jurkat cell RNA spiked in.

Regarding this clonotype: Since a much larger clone is just one base distant, this may be a read error. This chain links TRBV4-3 with TRBJ2-7, with 10 bases that match TRBD1. CDR1 is LGHNA, CDR2 YSLEER, per germline. CDR3 size: 14 residues. The CDR3 loop reads CACSPGQGSYEQYF. Written as DNA, the CDR3 is TGCGCCTGCAGCCCGGGACAGGGGTCCTACGAGCAGTACTTC.

Remarks on this clonotype: A single base separates this from a much larger clone, so it may be a read error. Written as DNA, the CDR3 is TGCAGTGCGTTGCTTACCGGACAGTGGTACGAGCAGTACTTC. This gives the protein CSALLTGQWYEQYF. J is TRBJ2-7 and V is TRBV20-1; D may be TRBD1 (6 bases). This CDR3 has 14 amino acids. With 6 bases removed from V and 4 bases from J, the gap between germline ends came to 19 bases. Per germline, CDR1 DFQATT and CDR2 SNEGSKA (reference sequence).

V is TRBV6-5 and J is TRBJ2-5, with 7 bases identical to TRBD2. The CDR3 is 13 residues long. Trimming removed 2 bases from V and 5 bases from J; junction bases left unmatched: 2. Per germline, CDR1 MNHEY and CDR2 SVGAGI. CDR3 residues: CASSYGLVETQYF. CDR3 bases: TGTGCCAGCAGTTACGGACTAGTGGAGACCCAGTACTTC.

Details on this clonotype: A read error may be the cause here, since a much bigger clone is one base away. V gene TRBV28 combines with J gene TRBJ2-5, with a tentative D call TRBD2 (6 bases). The CDR3 is made up of 13 amino acids. Germline CDR1 MDHEN, CDR2 SYDVKM. Trimming stripped 3 bases from V and 5 bases from J, with 10 bases between. The CDR3 nucleotides are TGTGCCAGCAGTTTTGCGGGGCGGGAGACCCAGTACTTC. It codes for CASSFAGRETQYF. Full variable domain (missing parts from reference TRBV28 and TRBJ2-5): DVKVTQSSRYLVKRTGEKVFLECVQDMDHENMFWYRQDPGLGLRLIYFSYDVKMKEKGDIPEGYSVSREKKERFSLILESASTNQTSMYLCASSFAGRETQYFGPGTRLLVL.

In its sample, this clonotype was seen many times. V gene TRBV7-8 combines with J gene TRBJ1-4, with TRBD1 as a possible D gene (5 bases). Per the germline V gene, CDR1 is SGHVS and CDR2 is FQNEAQ. V was trimmed by 2 bases and J by 3 bases, leaving 13 bases between them. There are 16 residues in the CDR3. The chain's CDR3 is CASSLSPGAPNEKLFF. The CDR3 nucleotides read TGTGCCAGCAGCTTAAGCCCCGGGGCTCCTAATGAAAAACTGTTTTTT.

The gene calls are TRBV7-8 and TRBJ2-2; 11 bases map to TRBD2. Germline CDR1 reads SGHVS; CDR2 reads FQNEAQ. J lost 5 bases, V lost 4 bases, and 18 bases had no gene match. CDR3 length: 20 amino acids. DNA for the CDR3: TGTGCCAGCAGCTCCCTAGGATTTACTAGCGGGAGTTTTTTGACCGGGGAGCTGTTTTTT. It translates to CASSSLGFTSGSFLTGELFF.

This clonotype showed up many times. This chain connects TRBV5-1 to TRBJ2-1; the D is unclear. V gave up 0 bases and J gave up 6 bases, with 13 bases separating them. The germline V gene encodes CDR1 SGHRS and CDR2 YFSETQ. This CDR3 is 15 amino acids long. CDR3 sequence reads: CASSLGQATLNEQFF. The CDR3 region has the DNA TGCGCCAGCAGCTTGGGCCAGGCGACACTCAATGAGCAGTTCTTC.

The J gene is TRBJ1-1, the V gene TRBV6-5; TRBD1 aligns across 7 bases. CDR3 size: 16 residues. Germline CDR1 and CDR2: MNHEY and SVGAGI. V lost 6 bases and J lost 5; bases outside the gene matches: 15. The CDR3 bases are TGTGCCAGCAGCCTTGACAGGGTGTTCGGGACGACTGAAGCTTTCTTT. This sequence encodes CASSLDRVFGTTEAFF.

The chain recombines TRBV28 with TRBJ2-1; D not resolved. Deletions cut 5 bases from V and 6 bases from J, with 11 bases between. CDR1 is MDHEN and CDR2 is SYDVKM in the germline V gene. The CDR3 totals 13 residues. The CDR3 sequence is CASSVAPGNEQFF. The DNA of the CDR3 is TGTGCCAGCAGTGTGGCTCCGGGCAATGAGCAGTTCTTC.

Notes on this clonotype: This may stem from a read error, because a much larger clone lies one nucleotide away. This chain uses TRBV28 with TRBJ1-5; D remains ambiguous. The CDR3 covers 15 residues. V was shortened by 8 bases and J by 6 bases, with 20 bases between the two germline ends. Per the germline V gene, CDR1 is MDHEN and CDR2 is SYDVKM. CDR3 region: CASLSRVARIQPQHF. CDR3 coding DNA: TGTGCCAGCCTAAGCCGGGTGGCGAGAATTCAGCCCCAGCATTTT.